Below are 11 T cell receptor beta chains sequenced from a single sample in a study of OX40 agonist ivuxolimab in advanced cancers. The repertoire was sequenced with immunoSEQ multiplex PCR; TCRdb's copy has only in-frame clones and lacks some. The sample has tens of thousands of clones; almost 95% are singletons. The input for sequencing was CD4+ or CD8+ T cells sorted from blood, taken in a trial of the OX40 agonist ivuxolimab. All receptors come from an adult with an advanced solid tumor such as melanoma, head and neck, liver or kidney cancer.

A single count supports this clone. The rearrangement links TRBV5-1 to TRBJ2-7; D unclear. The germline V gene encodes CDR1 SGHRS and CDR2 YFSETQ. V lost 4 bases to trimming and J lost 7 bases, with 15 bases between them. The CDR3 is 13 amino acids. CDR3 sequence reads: CASSATPSEEQYF. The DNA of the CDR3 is TGCGCCAGCAGCGCGACACCATCTGAGGAGCAGTACTTC. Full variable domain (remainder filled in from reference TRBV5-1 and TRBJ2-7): KAGVTQTPRYLIKTRGQQVTLSCSPISGHRSVSWYQQTPGQGLQFLFEYFSETQRNKGNFPGRFSGRQFSNSRSEMNVSTLELGDSALYLCASSATPSEEQYFGPGTRLTVT.

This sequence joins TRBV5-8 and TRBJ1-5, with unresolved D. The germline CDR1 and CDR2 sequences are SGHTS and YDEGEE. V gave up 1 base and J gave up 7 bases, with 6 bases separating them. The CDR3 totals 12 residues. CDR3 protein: CASSLKGQPQHF. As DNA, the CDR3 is TGTGCCAGCAGCTTGAAGGGACAGCCCCAGCATTTT.

CDR3 protein: CASSQEGLYNEQFF. The CDR3 coding sequence is TGCGCCAGCAGCCAAGAGGGACTCTACAATGAGCAGTTCTTC. The genes are TRBV4-1 and TRBJ2-1; tentative D call: TRBD2 (6 bases). CDR3 length: 14 residues. CDR1 is MGHRA and CDR2 is YSYEKL in the germline V gene. The V and J ends lost 0 bases and 3 bases respectively, with 6 bases between them.

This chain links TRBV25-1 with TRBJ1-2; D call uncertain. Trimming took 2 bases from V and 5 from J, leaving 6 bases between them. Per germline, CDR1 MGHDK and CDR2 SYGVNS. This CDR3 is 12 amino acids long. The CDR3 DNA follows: TGTGCCAGCAGTGAAATTAAGTATGGCTACACCTTC. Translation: CASSEIKYGYTF.

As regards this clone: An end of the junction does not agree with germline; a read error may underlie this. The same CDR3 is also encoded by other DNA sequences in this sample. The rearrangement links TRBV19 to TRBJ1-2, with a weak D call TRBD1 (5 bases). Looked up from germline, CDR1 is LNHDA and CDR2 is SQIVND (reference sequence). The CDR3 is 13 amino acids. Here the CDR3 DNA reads TGTGCCAGTAGTTTCAGGGAGTACTACGGCTACACCTTC. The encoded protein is CASSFREYYGYTF.

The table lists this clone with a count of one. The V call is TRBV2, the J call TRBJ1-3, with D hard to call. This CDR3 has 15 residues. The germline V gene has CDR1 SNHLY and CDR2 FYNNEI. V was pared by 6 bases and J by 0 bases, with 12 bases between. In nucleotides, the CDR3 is TGTGCCAGCAGCGTATTTACGGGCTCTGGAAACACCATATATTTT. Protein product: CASSVFTGSGNTIYF.

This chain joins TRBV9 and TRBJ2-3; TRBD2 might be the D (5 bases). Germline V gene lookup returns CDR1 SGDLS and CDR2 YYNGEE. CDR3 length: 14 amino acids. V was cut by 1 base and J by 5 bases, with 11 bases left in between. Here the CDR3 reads CASSVRRAGDTQYF. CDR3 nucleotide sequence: TGTGCCAGCAGCGTAAGGCGGGCCGGAGATACGCAGTATTTT.

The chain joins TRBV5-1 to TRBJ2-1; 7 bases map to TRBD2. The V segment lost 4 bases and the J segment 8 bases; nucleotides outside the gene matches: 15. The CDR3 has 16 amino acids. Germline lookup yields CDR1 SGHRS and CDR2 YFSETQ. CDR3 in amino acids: CASSPGGSGFFDEQFF. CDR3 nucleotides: TGCGCCAGCAGCCCGGGGGGTAGCGGGTTTTTCGATGAGCAGTTCTTC.

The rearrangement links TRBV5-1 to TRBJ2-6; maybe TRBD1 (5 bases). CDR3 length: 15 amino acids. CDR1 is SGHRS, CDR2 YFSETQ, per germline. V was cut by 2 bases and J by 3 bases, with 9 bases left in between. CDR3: CASSLGDGGANVLTF. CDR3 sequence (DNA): TGCGCCAGCAGCTTAGGGGATGGTGGGGCCAACGTCCTGACTTTC.

CDR3: CASSLAAGAYEQYF. CDR3 coding DNA: TGCGCCAGCAGCTTGGCCGCGGGGGCCTACGAGCAGTACTTC. The chain links TRBV5-1 to TRBJ2-7, with 7 bases matching TRBD2. V shed 0 bases and J 2 bases; nucleotides not matched to a gene: 2. The germline V gene encodes CDR1 SGHRS and CDR2 YFSETQ. The CDR3 loop spans 14 amino acids.

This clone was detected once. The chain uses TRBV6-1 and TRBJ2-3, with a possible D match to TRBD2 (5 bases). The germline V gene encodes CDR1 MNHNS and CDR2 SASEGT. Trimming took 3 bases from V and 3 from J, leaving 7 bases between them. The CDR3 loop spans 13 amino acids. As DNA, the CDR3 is TGTGCCAGCAGTGAGCGGAGGACAGATACGCAGTATTTT. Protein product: CASSERRTDTQYF.